This T cell receptor beta chain was retrieved from a study of identical twins. Unique molecular identifiers were present on the cDNA, and a universal primer site came from template switching. TCRdb processed the 5' RACE reads anew with MiXCR; each CDR3 protein has one entry. The sample yields about 550,000 distinct CDR3 sequences, about a fifth seen once. Whole-study results and caveats: Modelling approaches yielded underestimates of out-of-frame TCR alpha sharing between monozygotic twins. Twins' surplus sharing was weaker for beta out-of-frame sequences. Cross-sectional statistics, not tracking of the same donors, supported the conclusions.

The CDR3 runs 13 residues. Looked up from germline, CDR1 is DFQATT and CDR2 is SNEGSKA (reference sequence). This clonotype was observed a few times. Its antigen is as yet unknown. In addition, the sample was reused for a study of yellow fever vaccine responses in identical twins.

The receptor comes from a woman younger than 30 in good health. The rearrangement joins TRBV20-1 to TRBJ2-1, with D possibly being TRBD2 (6 bases). Sequenced: CD4+ T cells sorted from blood. CDR3 in amino acids: CSRAGSIGGEQFF. The CDR3 coding sequence is TGCAGCCGGGCGGGGTCTATAGGTGGGGAGCAGTTCTTC.